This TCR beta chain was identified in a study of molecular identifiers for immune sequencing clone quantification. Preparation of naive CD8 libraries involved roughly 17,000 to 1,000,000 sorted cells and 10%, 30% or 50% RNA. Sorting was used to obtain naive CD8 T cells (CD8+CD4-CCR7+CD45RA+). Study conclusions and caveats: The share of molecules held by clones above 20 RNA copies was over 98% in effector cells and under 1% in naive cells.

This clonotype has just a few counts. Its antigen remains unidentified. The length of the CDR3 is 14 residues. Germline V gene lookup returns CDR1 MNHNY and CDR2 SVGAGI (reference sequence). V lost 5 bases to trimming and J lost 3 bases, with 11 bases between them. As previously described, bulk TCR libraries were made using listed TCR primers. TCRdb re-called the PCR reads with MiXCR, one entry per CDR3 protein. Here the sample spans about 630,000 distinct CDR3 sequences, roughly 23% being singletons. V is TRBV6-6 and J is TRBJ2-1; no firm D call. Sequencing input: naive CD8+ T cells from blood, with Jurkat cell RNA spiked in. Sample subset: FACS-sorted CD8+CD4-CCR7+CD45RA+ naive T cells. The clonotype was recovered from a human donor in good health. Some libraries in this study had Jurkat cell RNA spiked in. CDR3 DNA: TGTGCCAGCAGTAACTTTGAATTCTACAATGAGCAGTTCTTC. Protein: CASSNFEFYNEQFF.